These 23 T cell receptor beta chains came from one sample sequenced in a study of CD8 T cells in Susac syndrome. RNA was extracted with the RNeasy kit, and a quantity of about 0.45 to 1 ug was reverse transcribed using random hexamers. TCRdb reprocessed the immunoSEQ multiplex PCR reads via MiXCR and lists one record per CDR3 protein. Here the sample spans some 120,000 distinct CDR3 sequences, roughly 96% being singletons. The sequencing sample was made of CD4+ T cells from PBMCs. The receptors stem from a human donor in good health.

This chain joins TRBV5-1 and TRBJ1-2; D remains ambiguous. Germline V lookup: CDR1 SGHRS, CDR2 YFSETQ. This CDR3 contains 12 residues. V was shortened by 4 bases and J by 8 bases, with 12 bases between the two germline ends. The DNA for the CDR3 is TGCGCCAGCAGCATGGGCCGTGGGGGCTACACCTTC. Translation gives CASSMGRGGYTF.

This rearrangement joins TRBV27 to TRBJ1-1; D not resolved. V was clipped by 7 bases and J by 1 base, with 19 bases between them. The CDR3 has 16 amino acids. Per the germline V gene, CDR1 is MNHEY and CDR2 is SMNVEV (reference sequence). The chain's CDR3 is CASIRVPNLENTEAFF. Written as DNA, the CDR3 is TGTGCCAGCATACGGGTCCCCAACCTCGAGAACACTGAAGCTTTCTTT.

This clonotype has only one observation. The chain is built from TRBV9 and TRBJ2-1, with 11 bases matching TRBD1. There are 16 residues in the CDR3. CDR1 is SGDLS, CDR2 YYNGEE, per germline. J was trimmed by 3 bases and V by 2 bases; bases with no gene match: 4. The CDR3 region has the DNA TGTGCCAGCAGCGTTACAGGGACAGGGGGCTACAATGAGCAGTTCTTC. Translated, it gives CASSVTGTGGYNEQFF.

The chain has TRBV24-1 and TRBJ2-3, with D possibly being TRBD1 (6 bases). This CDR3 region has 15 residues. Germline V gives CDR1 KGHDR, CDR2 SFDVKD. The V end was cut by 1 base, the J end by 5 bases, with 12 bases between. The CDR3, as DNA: TGTGCCACCAGTGATTTACAGGGTATTGAAGATACGCAGTATTTT. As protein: CATSDLQGIEDTQYF.

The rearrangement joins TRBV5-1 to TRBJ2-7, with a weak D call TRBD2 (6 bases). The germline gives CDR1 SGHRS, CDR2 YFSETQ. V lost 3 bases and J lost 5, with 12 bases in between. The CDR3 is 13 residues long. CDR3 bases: TGCGCCAGCAGCTCGGCGGGGAGCCACGAGCAGTACTTC. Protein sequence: CASSSAGSHEQYF.

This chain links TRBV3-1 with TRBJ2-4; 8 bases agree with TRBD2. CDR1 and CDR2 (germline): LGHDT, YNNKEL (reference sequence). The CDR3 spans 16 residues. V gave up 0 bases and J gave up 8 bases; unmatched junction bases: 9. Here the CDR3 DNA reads TGTGCCAGCAGCCAAGAGCCCAGCGGGAGTGGGGACATTCAGTACTTC. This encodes CASSQEPSGSGDIQYF.

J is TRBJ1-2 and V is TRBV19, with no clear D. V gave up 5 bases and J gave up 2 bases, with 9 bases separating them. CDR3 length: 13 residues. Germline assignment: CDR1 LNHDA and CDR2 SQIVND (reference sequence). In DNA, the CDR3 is TGTGCCAGTAGTTACAGACACAACTATGGCTACACCTTC. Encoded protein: CASSYRHNYGYTF.

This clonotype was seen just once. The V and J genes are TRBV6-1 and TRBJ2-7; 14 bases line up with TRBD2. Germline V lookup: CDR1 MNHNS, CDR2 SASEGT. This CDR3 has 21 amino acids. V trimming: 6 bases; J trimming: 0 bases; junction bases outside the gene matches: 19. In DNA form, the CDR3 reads TGTGCCAGCAGGCCAGGGCGACTAGCGGGAGGGCCAGAGGGGATCTCCTACGAGCAGTACTTC. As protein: CASRPGRLAGGPEGISYEQYF.

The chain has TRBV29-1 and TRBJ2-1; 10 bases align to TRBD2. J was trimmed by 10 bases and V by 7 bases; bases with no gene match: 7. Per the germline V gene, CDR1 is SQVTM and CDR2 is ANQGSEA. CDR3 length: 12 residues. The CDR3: CSGTSGTREQFF. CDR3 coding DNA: TGCAGCGGGACTAGCGGAACAAGGGAGCAGTTCTTC.

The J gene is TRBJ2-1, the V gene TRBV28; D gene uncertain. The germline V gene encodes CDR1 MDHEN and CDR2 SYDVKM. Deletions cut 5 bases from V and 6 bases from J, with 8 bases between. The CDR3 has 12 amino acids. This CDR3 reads CASSLMSNEQFF. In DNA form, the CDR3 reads TGTGCCAGCAGTCTTATGAGCAATGAGCAGTTCTTC.

CDR3 amino acids: CASSQERGGGEKLFF. The CDR3 coding sequence is TGTGCCAGCAGCCAAGAAAGAGGGGGCGGTGAAAAACTGTTTTTT. This rearrangement joins TRBV4-2 to TRBJ1-4; TRBD1 aligns across 7 bases. The CDR3 is 15 residues long. The V gene end was trimmed by 0 bases and the J gene end by 7 bases; junction bases not matched to a gene: 5. Per the germline V gene, CDR1 is LGHNA and CDR2 is YNFKEQ.

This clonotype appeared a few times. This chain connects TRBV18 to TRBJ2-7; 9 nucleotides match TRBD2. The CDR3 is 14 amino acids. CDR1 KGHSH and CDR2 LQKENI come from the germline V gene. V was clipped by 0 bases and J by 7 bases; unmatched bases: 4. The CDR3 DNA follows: TGTGCCAGCTCACCACCGGGACTAGCCGGAGAGCAGTACTTC. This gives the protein CASSPPGLAGEQYF.

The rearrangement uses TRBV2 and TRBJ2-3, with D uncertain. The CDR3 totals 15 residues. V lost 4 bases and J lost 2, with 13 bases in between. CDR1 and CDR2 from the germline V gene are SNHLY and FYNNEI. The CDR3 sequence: CASSAVAATTDTQYF. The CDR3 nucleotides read TGTGCCAGCAGTGCGGTGGCAGCGACCACAGATACGCAGTATTTT.

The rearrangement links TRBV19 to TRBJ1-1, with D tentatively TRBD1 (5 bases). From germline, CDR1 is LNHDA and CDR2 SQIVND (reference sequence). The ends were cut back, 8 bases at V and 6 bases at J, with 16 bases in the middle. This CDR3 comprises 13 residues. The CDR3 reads CASHMGGPAEAFF. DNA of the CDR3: TGTGCCAGTCACATGGGGGGACCCGCTGAAGCTTTCTTT.

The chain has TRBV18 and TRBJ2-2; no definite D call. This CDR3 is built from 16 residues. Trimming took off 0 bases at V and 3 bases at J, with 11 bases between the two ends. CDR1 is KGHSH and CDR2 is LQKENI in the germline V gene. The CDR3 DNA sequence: TGTGCCAGCTCACCACCAGCGACCACAGACACCGGGGAGCTGTTTTTT. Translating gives CASSPPATTDTGELFF.

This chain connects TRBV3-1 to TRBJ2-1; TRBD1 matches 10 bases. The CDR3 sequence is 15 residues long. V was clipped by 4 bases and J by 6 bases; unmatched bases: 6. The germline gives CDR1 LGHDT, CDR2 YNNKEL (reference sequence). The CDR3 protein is CASSRQGTGVNEQFF. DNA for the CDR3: TGTGCCAGCAGCCGACAAGGGACAGGGGTCAATGAGCAGTTCTTC.

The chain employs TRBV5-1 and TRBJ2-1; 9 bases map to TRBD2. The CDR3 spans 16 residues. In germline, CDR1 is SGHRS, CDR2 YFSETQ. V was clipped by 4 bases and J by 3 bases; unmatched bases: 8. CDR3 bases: TGCGCCAGCAGCGTGACTAGCGGTAAAGTCTACAATGAGCAGTTCTTC. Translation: CASSVTSGKVYNEQFF.

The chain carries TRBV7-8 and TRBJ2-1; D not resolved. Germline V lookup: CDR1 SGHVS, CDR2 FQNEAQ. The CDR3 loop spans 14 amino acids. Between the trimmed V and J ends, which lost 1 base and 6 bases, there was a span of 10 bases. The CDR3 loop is CASSLGGLSNEQFF. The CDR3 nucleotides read TGTGCCAGCAGCTTAGGGGGTCTGTCCAATGAGCAGTTCTTC.

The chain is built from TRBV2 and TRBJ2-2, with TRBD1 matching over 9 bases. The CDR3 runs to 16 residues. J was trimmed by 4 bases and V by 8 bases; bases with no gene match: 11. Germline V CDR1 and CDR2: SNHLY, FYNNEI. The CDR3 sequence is CASRKGTGFSTGELFF. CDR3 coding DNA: TGTGCCAGCCGGAAGGGGACAGGGTTTTCCACCGGGGAGCTGTTTTTT. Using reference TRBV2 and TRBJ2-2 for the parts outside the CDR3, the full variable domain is EPEVTQTPSHQVTQMGQEVILRCVPISNHLYFYWYRQILGQKVEFLVSFYNNEISEKSEIFDDQFSVERPDGSNFTLKIRSTKLEDSAMYFCASRKGTGFSTGELFFGEGSRLTVL.

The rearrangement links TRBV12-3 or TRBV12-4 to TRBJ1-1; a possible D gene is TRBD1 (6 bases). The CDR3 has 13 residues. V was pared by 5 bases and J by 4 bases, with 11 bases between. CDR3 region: CASSRQVLTEAFF. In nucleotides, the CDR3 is TGTGCCAGCAGTCGACAGGTCCTCACTGAAGCTTTCTTT.

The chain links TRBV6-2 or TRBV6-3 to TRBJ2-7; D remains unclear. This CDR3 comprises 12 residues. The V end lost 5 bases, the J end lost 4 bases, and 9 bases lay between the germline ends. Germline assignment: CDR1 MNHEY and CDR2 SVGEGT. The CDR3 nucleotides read TGTGCCAGCAGTCGGACGGAGTACGAGCAGTACTTC. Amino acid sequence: CASSRTEYEQYF.

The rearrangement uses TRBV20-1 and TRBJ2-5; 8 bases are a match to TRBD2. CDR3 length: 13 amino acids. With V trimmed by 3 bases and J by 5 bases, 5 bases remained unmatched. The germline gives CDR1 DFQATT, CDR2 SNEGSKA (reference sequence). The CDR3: CSASPAGAETQYF. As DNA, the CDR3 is TGCAGTGCTAGCCCAGCGGGGGCGGAGACCCAGTACTTC.

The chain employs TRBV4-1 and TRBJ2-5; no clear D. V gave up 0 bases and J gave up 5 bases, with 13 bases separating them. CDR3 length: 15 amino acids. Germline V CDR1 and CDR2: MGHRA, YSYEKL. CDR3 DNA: TGCGCCAGCAGCCAAGATGAGGTTAGGGTGGAGACCCAGTACTTC. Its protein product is CASSQDEVRVETQYF.